The present TCR beta chain was sequenced within a study of T cells in women clearing cervical HPV infection. Findings and caveats of the study: CIN3+ cases had significantly higher TCR richness than controls; evenness did not differ.

Using immunoSEQ multiplex PCR, the repertoire was profiled, and TCRdb retains in-frame clones only, with some absent. This sample's table has 30,000 to 35,000 clones. This clone is classed as medium-sized by frequency. Its antigen is undetermined. Each participant carried one incident cervical HPV16 infection only. Specimen: blood buffy coat. This TCR was sampled from a woman aged 18-70 years with a cervical HPV16 infection that either progressed to CIN3+ or cleared (not recorded which).

The CDR3 DNA, read in part, is TGTGCCAGCAGTTATTCAGGTGCACAAGAGACC. Translating gives CASSYSGAQET. The full CDR3 reads CASSYSGAQETQYF. The chain couples TRBV6-2 or TRBV6-3 to TRBJ2-5; D is ambiguous. The read ends 3 residues shy of where the CDR3 ends; the end is completed using the germline J gene. The CDR3 runs 14 residues. Germline V gives CDR1 MNHEY, CDR2 SVGEGT. V lost 3 bases, J lost 2 bases, and 10 bases lay in between.